This record covers a single T cell receptor beta chain. The specificity of this receptor is unknown. Base qualities are not provided; no much larger clone lies one nucleotide away. The sample comes from a study of T cell changes during pregnancy in multiple sclerosis (dated by TCRdb to 2018 to 2020). Looking at the study overall: The study examined how the T cell repertoire changed over the course of pregnancy in women with multiple sclerosis.

Library preparation was by the immunoSEQ multiplex PCR assay. TCRdb limited this immuneACCESS table to in-frame rearrangements with V and J called. A share of clones is missing; checked studies link under half to unresolved V genes, and the rest is unexplained. The sample has approximately 70,000 clones on record, approximately 90% of them singletons. Of the sample, roughly 1.3% is held by the ten largest clones. The CDR3 measures 15 amino acids from cysteine to phenylalanine. Of the read, only the CDR3 DNA is kept; its 45 bases are in frame from base 1. Germline trimming: 3 bases from V, 6 bases from J; junction bases outside gene matches: 10. The CDR1 and CDR2 encoded by the germline V gene are SGDLS and YYNGEE.

This clonotype originated in a female donor in good health, enrolled as a control in a pregnancy study. The chain uses TRBV9 and TRBJ2-7, with TRBD2 identical over 9 junction bases. The sample consisted of peripheral blood, taken in the second trimester of pregnancy. The nucleotide sequence reads TGTGCCAGCAGCGCCTCCCGGACTAGCGAGGCCGAGCAGTACTTC. Its translation reads: CASSASRTSEAEQYF.